The 8 T cell receptor beta chains presented below share a single source sample, sequenced in a study of monozygotic twins with inflammatory bowel disease. TCRdb re-called the 5' RACE reads; every CDR3 protein appears as one record, without DNA. This listing includes about 380,000 distinct CDR3 sequences. The specimen was blood. These receptors all come from a human donor with ulcerative colitis or Crohn's disease, or a healthy co-twin of an affected twin (not recorded which).

The rearrangement uses TRBV6-5 and TRBJ1-1; there is no DNA to check the TCRdb D call of TRBD1. The CDR3 length is 14 residues. The germline gives CDR1 MNHEY, CDR2 SVGAGI. The CDR3 loop is CASSYQAGVGRAFF.

The CDR3 protein is CASSLKTGATSGANVLTF. The chain links TRBV5-1 to TRBJ2-6; without DNA, the TCRdb call of TRBD1 cannot be checked. This CDR3 comprises 18 residues. Germline values: CDR1 SGHRS, CDR2 YFSETQ.

The CDR3 region is CASSPSRLQETQYF. The V call is TRBV18, the J call TRBJ2-5. CDR3 length: 14 residues. Germline V gene data show CDR1 as KGHSH and CDR2 as LQKENI. The full variable domain, completed using reference TRBV18 and TRBJ2-5, is NAGVMQNPRHLVRRRGQEARLRCSPMKGHSHVYWYRQLPEEGLKFMVYLQKENIIDESGMPKERFSAEFPKEGPSILRIQQVVRGDSAAYFCASSPSRLQETQYFGPGTRLLVL.

The chain is built from TRBV10-3 and TRBJ2-1; TCRdb indicates TRBD2, and absent DNA this call remains unverified. The germline V gene encodes CDR1 ENHRY and CDR2 SYGVKD. This CDR3 region has 14 residues. The CDR3 here is CAINNNGGGDEQFF.

The rearrangement uses TRBV7-6 and TRBJ2-7; TCRdb calls TRBD2, which cannot be checked without DNA. In germline, CDR1 is SGHVS, CDR2 FNYEAQ. The CDR3 spans 17 residues. CDR3 residues: CASSLQSSGGKTYEQYF. Together with reference TRBV7-6 and TRBJ2-7, the CDR3 gives the full variable domain: GAGVSQSPRYKVTKRGQDVALRCDPISGHVSLYWYRQALGQGPEFLTYFNYEAQQDKSGLPNDRFSAERPEGSISTLTIQRTEQRDSAMYRCASSLQSSGGKTYEQYFGPGTRLTVT.

The CDR3 region is CASSRTPGLAGPLNTGELFF. The J gene is TRBJ2-2, the V gene TRBV12-3 or TRBV12-4; TCRdb gives TRBD2 as the D gene, but with no DNA this cannot be confirmed. The CDR3 consists of 20 residues.

This chain joins TRBV4-1 and TRBJ2-7; without DNA, the TCRdb call of TRBD1 cannot be checked. This CDR3 has 18 residues. Germline CDR1 is MGHRA and CDR2 is YSYEKL. Here the CDR3 reads CASSQFTLRGGYSYEQYF.

The genes are TRBV9 and TRBJ2-7; with no DNA, the TCRdb D assignment of TRBD1 cannot be verified. This CDR3 region has 15 residues. The germline V gene has CDR1 SGDLS and CDR2 YYNGEE. Here the CDR3 reads CASSVGLGSTGLGYF.